Following are 19 T cell receptor beta chains from one sample sequenced in a study of T cells after yellow fever vaccination (dated by TCRdb to between 2019 and 2020). Library preparation employed 5' RACE. Sequencing instrument: Illumina NovaSeq 6000. TCRdb's own reprocessing of the public reads used fastp at Q25 and MiXCR and kept productive beta chains. Each entry merges the rows of one CDR3 protein and shows their most common DNA and genes. The sample contains some 120,000 distinct CDR3 sequences, around 15% of them found a single time. The ten most abundant clones make up about 40% of the sample. The treatment or condition tag for this specimen amounts to: live attenuated yellow fever vaccine strain. Source: CD8+ T cells sorted from PBMCs, taken 5 days after the yellow fever booster vaccination. Receptors originate from a man younger than 35 who received the YFV17D yellow fever vaccine.

V is TRBV4-3 and J is TRBJ1-1; 11 bases fit TRBD1. This CDR3 is 17 amino acids long. Germline lookup yields CDR1 LGHNA and CDR2 YSLEER. With V trimmed by 0 bases and J by 1 base, 4 bases remained unmatched. The CDR3 loop is CASSQDADRGQNTEAFF. CDR3 DNA: TGCGCCAGCAGCCAAGATGCGGACAGGGGGCAGAACACTGAAGCTTTCTTT.

The V gene is TRBV20-1, the J gene TRBJ2-3; TRBD2 matches 9 bases. Germline values: CDR1 DFQATT, CDR2 SNEGSKA (reference sequence). The CDR3 is made up of 14 amino acids. The trim removed 3 bases at V and 2 bases at J, leaving 3 bases unmatched. The CDR3 protein is CSARASGDTDTQYF. The CDR3, as DNA: TGCAGTGCTAGGGCTAGCGGGGACACAGATACGCAGTATTTT.

The V and J genes are TRBV7-6 and TRBJ1-1; D possibly corresponds to TRBD1 (5 bases). This CDR3 has 15 amino acids. Trimming took off 3 bases at V and 0 bases at J, with 11 bases between the two ends. The germline V gene encodes CDR1 SGHVS and CDR2 FNYEAQ. CDR3 DNA sequence: TGTGCCAGCAGCTTGGGATGGGGGTTGAACACTGAAGCTTTCTTT. This codes for CASSLGWGLNTEAFF.

This chain uses TRBV7-9 with TRBJ2-2; unclear D gene. The CDR3 has 13 residues. V was clipped by 4 bases and J by 8 bases, with 11 bases between them. Germline V gives CDR1 SEHNR, CDR2 FQNEAQ (reference sequence). Here the CDR3 reads CASSSLVRGELFF. The CDR3 DNA reads TGTGCCAGCAGCTCCCTTGTCCGTGGGGAGCTGTTTTTT.

Ten or more counts support this clonotype. The V call is TRBV4-1, the J call TRBJ1-6, with 8 nucleotides matching TRBD1. The length of the CDR3 is 17 residues. Germline V lookup: CDR1 MGHRA, CDR2 YSYEKL. With 4 bases clipped from V and 7 bases from J, the junction kept 12 bases outside the gene matches. The CDR3 DNA reads as TGCGCCAGCAGCCGATTAATTCAGGGGGCATGGAATTCACCCCTCCACTTT. Translation: CASSRLIQGAWNSPLHF.

This rearrangement joins TRBV10-2 to TRBJ2-7; D unresolved. Germline V CDR1 and CDR2: WSHSY, SAAADI. V was cut by 7 bases and J by 0 bases, with 13 bases left in between. CDR3 size: 14 residues. The CDR3 region has the DNA TGCGCCAGCACCGTCCAGACCAGCTCCTACGAGCAGTACTTC. This gives the protein CASTVQTSSYEQYF.

This clonotype was detected only a few times. The chain carries TRBV5-8 and TRBJ2-5, with 8 bases lining up with TRBD1. Germline V gene sequence: CDR1 SGHTS, CDR2 YDEGEE. The CDR3 is 14 amino acids. The ends lost 1 base at V and 6 bases at J; junction bases unmatched: 5. This CDR3 is CASSLTGGSKTQYF. The CDR3, as DNA: TGTGCCAGCAGCTTGACAGGGGGGTCGAAGACCCAGTACTTC.

The J gene is TRBJ2-6, the V gene TRBV4-3; tentatively, D is TRBD1 or TRBD2 (6 bases each). This CDR3 is built from 16 residues. Germline CDR1 reads LGHNA; CDR2 reads YSLEER. V was clipped by 1 base and J by 2 bases, with 9 bases between them. CDR3 nucleotides: TGCGCCAGCAGCCAAGCGGAGGGGGCTGGGGCCAACGTCCTGACTTTC. Translated, it gives CASSQAEGAGANVLTF.

This chain uses TRBV5-1 with TRBJ1-1; maybe TRBD1 (6 bases). Per germline, CDR1 SGHRS and CDR2 YFSETQ. The CDR3 consists of 14 residues. V lost 4 bases and J 10 bases, leaving 20 bases between the germline ends. The CDR3 loop is CASSGAGTPIRAFF. The CDR3 nucleotides are TGCGCCAGCAGCGGAGCTGGGACACCCATACGAGCTTTCTTT. Based on the CDR3 plus reference TRBV5-1 and TRBJ1-1, the full variable domain is KAGVTQTPRYLIKTRGQQVTLSCSPISGHRSVSWYQQTPGQGLQFLFEYFSETQRNKGNFPGRFSGRQFSNSRSEMNVSTLELGDSALYLCASSGAGTPIRAFFGQGTRLTVV.

This clonotype was seen a handful of times. The chain is built from TRBV6-5 and TRBJ2-5; D perhaps matches TRBD2 (7 bases). CDR1 and CDR2 from the germline V gene are MNHEY and SVGAGI. This CDR3 spans 15 amino acids. V lost 0 bases and J 4 bases, leaving 12 bases between the germline ends. The CDR3, as DNA: TGTGCCAGCAGTTACTCGAGGGGGGGGCTAGAGACCCAGTACTTC. The encoded protein is CASSYSRGGLETQYF.

This clonotype turned up a few times. This chain uses TRBV7-6 with TRBJ2-2; D uncertain. Germline assignment: CDR1 SGHVS and CDR2 FNYEAQ. This CDR3 has 13 amino acids. Trimming stripped 1 base from V and 6 bases from J, with 6 bases between. The CDR3 is CASSLDGAGELFF. DNA of the CDR3: TGTGCCAGCAGCTTAGACGGCGCCGGGGAGCTGTTTTTT.

The chain uses TRBV25-1 and TRBJ1-4; D gene ambiguous. The CDR3 has 14 amino acids. Germline CDR1 and CDR2: MGHDK and SYGVNS. Trimming took off 4 bases at V and 11 bases at J, with 17 bases between the two ends. The CDR3 sequence is CASSGDPESRKLFF. In DNA, the CDR3 is TGTGCCAGCAGTGGAGACCCCGAGTCTAGGAAACTGTTTTTT.

J is TRBJ1-5 and V is TRBV4-1; no firm D call. Germline assignment: CDR1 MGHRA and CDR2 YSYEKL. Deletions cut 4 bases from V and 3 bases from J, with 13 bases between. The CDR3 sequence is 15 residues long. The CDR3 coding sequence is TGCGCCAGCAGCCTCGAGCCAGGTTTCAATCAGCCCCAGCATTTT. Its protein is CASSLEPGFNQPQHF.

This clonotype was seen at least ten times. The chain employs TRBV6-2 or TRBV6-3 and TRBJ2-4; no firm D call. The V gene lost 2 bases and the J gene lost 14 bases, with 10 bases spanning the gap. CDR1 and CDR2 from the germline V gene are MNHEY and SVGEGT. The CDR3 contains 11 residues. The CDR3 loop is CASSYGQREYF. The CDR3 DNA is TGTGCCAGCAGTTACGGGCAGCGCGAGTACTTC.

The chain couples TRBV20-1 to TRBJ2-7; tentatively, D is TRBD2 (7 bases). CDR1 and CDR2 from the germline V gene are DFQATT and SNEGSKA (reference sequence). This CDR3 has 15 amino acids. The germline V and J ends were trimmed by 3 bases and 2 bases, with 17 bases remaining between them. This CDR3 is CSASGVEGGPYEQYV. CDR3 nucleotides: TGCAGTGCTAGTGGAGTGGAGGGGGGGCCCTACGAGCAGTACGTC.

V is TRBV11-2 and J is TRBJ1-2; 8 bases are a match to TRBD1. Germline-derived CDR1 and CDR2 are SGHAT and FQNNGV. V lost 1 base, J lost 4 bases, and 5 bases stayed unmatched. The CDR3 contains 15 residues. CDR3 DNA sequence: TGTGCCAGCAGCTTAGCAGGGGGCGCGGGCTATGGCTACACCTTC. It translates to CASSLAGGAGYGYTF.

Only a few counts were recorded for this clonotype. This sequence joins TRBV7-9 and TRBJ1-1, with TRBD1 identical over 7 bases. V shed 1 base, J shed 0 bases, and the junction held 2 bases outside the gene matches. The germline V gene has CDR1 SEHNR and CDR2 FQNEAQ (reference sequence). The CDR3 spans 15 residues. The CDR3 spells CASSLGQGVNTEAFF. DNA of the CDR3: TGTGCCAGCAGCTTAGGGCAGGGGGTGAACACTGAAGCTTTCTTT.

The V call is TRBV12-3 or TRBV12-4, the J call TRBJ2-7, with TRBD1 matching 7 bases. Trimming at V came to 5 bases and at J to 3 bases, leaving 4 bases not matched to a gene. CDR3 size: 13 residues. The CDR3 loop reads CASSMGQSYEQYF. The CDR3 bases are TGTGCCAGCAGTATGGGACAGAGCTACGAGCAGTACTTC.

This clonotype was counted only a few times. This rearrangement joins TRBV6-5 to TRBJ2-7, with a weak D call TRBD1 (6 bases). CDR3 length: 14 amino acids. Trimming removed 4 bases from V and 3 bases from J, with 13 bases in between. Germline V lookup: CDR1 MNHEY, CDR2 SVGAGI. CDR3 coding DNA: TGTGCCAGCAGTTTAGGGACACCAGACTACGAGCAGTACTTC. This encodes CASSLGTPDYEQYF.